A selection of T cell receptor beta chains follows, all from one sample in a study of PD-L1 blockade in urothelial cancer. Profiled with immunoSEQ multiplex PCR; TCRdb holds only in-frame clones, not every one. The repertoire holds around 56,000 clones, with 86% as singletons. This material consisted of PBMCs, taken around atezolizumab (anti-PD-L1) treatment. All receptors come from a man aged 50-59 years with urothelial cancer. CDR3s include the opening cysteine and the closing phenylalanine or tryptophan. Each record gives: J gene, D gene, V gene, clone size, CDR3 protein, CDR3 DNA. The D gene is left open where the match is weak. Clone size is not always given. Where it is, it says once, few, many or a class for expanded clones.

TRBJ2-7 | TRBD2 | TRBV11-2 | . | CASTFGGSGYEQYF | TGTGCCAGCACCTTTGGCGGGAGTGGCTACGAGCAGTACTTC
TRBJ2-1 | TRBD2 | TRBV6-5 | . | CASSLTSGSNEQFF | TGTGCCAGCAGCCTTACTAGCGGGAGCAATGAGCAGTTCTTC
TRBJ1-6 | . | TRBV28 | . | CASSRSGVSPLHF | TGTGCCAGCAGCCGGTCGGGGGTTTCACCCCTCCACTTT
TRBJ2-7 | . | TRBV1 | . | CTSSRGTSVEQYF | TGCACCAGCAGCCGGGGGACTAGCGTCGAGCAGTACTTC
TRBJ1-4 | TRBD1 | TRBV27 | . | CASGTGPTSNEKLFF | TGTGCCAGTGGGACAGGGCCAACTTCTAATGAAAAACTGTTTTTT
TRBJ2-2 | TRBD2 | TRBV30 | . | CAWSYGGRPTGELFF | TGTGCCTGGAGTTATGGCGGGAGACCTACCGGGGAGCTGTTTTTT
TRBJ2-5 | TRBD2 | TRBV15 | . | CATSEGAGGETQYF | TGTGCCACCAGCGAAGGGGCGGGAGGGGAGACCCAGTACTTC
TRBJ1-2 | TRBD1 | TRBV28 | . | CASSFGQGLGYTF | TGTGCCAGCAGTTTCGGACAGGGACTTGGCTACACCTTC
TRBJ2-1 | TRBD2 | TRBV18 | . | CASSMTSVNNEQFF | TGTGCCAGCTCAATGACTAGCGTTAACAATGAGCAGTTCTTC
TRBJ2-7 | TRBD1 | TRBV5-4 | medium-sized | CASREDRFSREQYF | TGTGCCAGCAGGGAGGACAGGTTTTCCCGCGAGCAGTACTTC
TRBJ1-6 | TRBD1 | TRBV19 | few | CASSITDRGRPNSPLHF | TGTGCCAGTAGTATAACGGACAGGGGAAGACCAAATTCACCCCTCCACTTT
TRBJ2-2 | TRBD2 | TRBV5-4 | . | CASSPRMDGAGGPGELFF | TGTGCCAGCAGCCCACGAATGGATGGGGCGGGAGGGCCGGGGGAGCTGTTTTTT
TRBJ1-5 | . | TRBV15 | . | CATSREEGPQHF | TGTGCCACCAGCAGAGAGGAGGGGCCCCAGCATTTT
TRBJ1-2 | TRBD1 | TRBV5-4 | . | CASSDRQGESYGYTF | TGTGCCAGCAGCGACCGACAGGGAGAGAGCTATGGCTACACCTTC
TRBJ2-6 | . | TRBV6-5 | . | CASSYAYSGANVLTF | TGTGCCAGCAGTTACGCGTACTCTGGGGCCAACGTCCTGACTTTC
TRBJ1-1 | TRBD1 | TRBV4-2 | . | CASSQLTGGLTEAFF | TGTGCCAGCAGCCAACTAACAGGGGGCCTCACTGAAGCTTTCTTT
TRBJ2-1 | TRBD2 | TRBV4-1 | . | CASSRQGTTDEQFF | TGCGCCAGCAGCCGTCAAGGGACTACTGATGAGCAGTTCTTC
TRBJ2-3 | . | TRBV5-1 | . | CASSLARDWSTDTQYF | TGCGCCAGCAGCTTGGCTCGGGACTGGTCCACAGATACGCAGTATTTT
TRBJ2-3 | . | TRBV28 | . | CASRPRPPGPDTQYF | TGTGCCAGCAGACCTCGCCCCCCAGGGCCTGATACGCAGTATTTT
TRBJ2-3 | . | TRBV13 | few | CASSLARRARADTQYF | TGTGCCAGCAGCTTAGCGAGGCGCGCGAGGGCAGATACGCAGTATTTT
TRBJ1-1 | . | TRBV6-1 | few | CASREKRQNTEAFF | TGTGCCAGCAGGGAAAAACGACAGAACACTGAAGCTTTCTTT
TRBJ2-1 | TRBD2 | TRBV28 | . | CASSLEGPLAGGPGEQFF | TGTGCCAGCAGTTTAGAAGGCCCACTAGCGGGAGGCCCGGGTGAGCAGTTCTTC
TRBJ2-2 | . | TRBV9 | . | CASSLTPSASGTGELFF | TGTGCCAGCAGCCTAACCCCTAGCGCTTCGGGCACCGGGGAGCTGTTTTTT
TRBJ2-7 | TRBD1 | TRBV5-5 | few | CASSAPDRGGYEQYF | TGTGCCAGCAGCGCCCCGGACAGGGGAGGCTACGAGCAGTACTTC
TRBJ1-1 | . | TRBV5-1 | . | CASSLGGAANTEAFF | TGCGCCAGCAGCTTGGGCGGGGCAGCGAACACTGAAGCTTTCTTT
TRBJ1-1 | . | TRBV28 | . | CASSYRGWGVNTEAFF | TGTGCCAGCAGTTACCGGGGTTGGGGAGTGAACACTGAAGCTTTCTTT
TRBJ2-1 | TRBD2 | TRBV19 | . | CASSKREISEQFF | TGTGCCAGTAGTAAGCGGGAGATCAGTGAGCAGTTCTTC
TRBJ2-7 | . | TRBV7-2 | . | CASSLETARPYEQYF | TGTGCCAGCAGCTTAGAGACAGCGCGCCCCTACGAGCAGTACTTC
TRBJ1-4 | TRBD1 | TRBV5-1 | . | CASSLTGTGVFEKLFF | TGCGCCAGCAGCCTTACCGGGACAGGGGTGTTTGAAAAACTGTTTTTT
TRBJ2-7 | . | TRBV7-8 | once | CASSLASGSYEQYF | TGTGCCAGCAGCTTAGCTAGCGGTTCCTACGAGCAGTACTTC
TRBJ2-1 | . | TRBV30 | . | CAFGAGSSYNEQFF | TGTGCCTTTGGGGCCGGGAGCTCCTACAATGAGCAGTTCTTC